The text below deals with one T cell receptor (beta chain). This clonotype has ten or more counts. The antigen it recognizes is unknown. Base-call qualities are not available, and no considerably larger clone is one nucleotide away. This specimen's treatment or condition label, interpreted: allogeneic hematopoietic cell transplantation with graft depleted of TCRalphabeta T cells and CD19 B cells. TCRalphabeta/CD19-depleted allogeneic hematopoietic cell grafts were given to the transplant recipients, all of whom were children. CDR1 and CDR2 are drawn from the germline V gene: MDHEN, SYDVKM. V gives up 7 bases and J gives up 5 bases, and the segment between their germline ends measures 9 bases. There are 12 amino acids in the CDR3, from cysteine to phenylalanine inclusive. Only CDR3 DNA remains: 36 bases, in frame from the first base. The sample originates from a study of T-cell reconstitution after alpha-beta-depleted transplantation in children listed by TCRdb under 2016. Turning to the overall study: The study quantitatively tracked T-cell immune reconstitution after TCRalphabeta/CD19-depleted allogeneic hematopoietic cell transplantation in children using TCR repertoire profiling. General findings and caveats noted by the study authors: In some patients, high TCRbeta diversity at day 60 was attributed to recipient T cells and intrathymic progenitors that had survived conditioning. The apparently early recovery of alphabetaT-cell counts about two months after transplant reportedly depended on only several hundred rapidly expanded clones that came from non-depleted graft cells. Over the following months the frequencies of hyperexpanded clones went down, and after one year T-cell counts and TCRbeta diversity were mostly credited to newly produced T cells.

Libraries were prepared through PCR. Sequencing instrument: Illumina HiSeq 2500. TCR libraries were prepared with molecular barcoding, using unique molecular identifiers to normalize TCRbeta repertoire quantification. In-frame beta chains were kept once TCRdb had trimmed the public reads at Q25 with fastp and called clones with MiXCR. Merged by CDR3 protein, the rows form single entries marked with the most common genes and DNA. A total of hundreds of thousands of distinct CDR3 sequences appear in this sample, 9.5% to 13% of them only once. The ten largest account for roughly 28% of the sample. The sample was PBMCs, taken before TCRalphabeta/CD19-depleted stem cell transplant. The sequence is built from TRBV28 and TRBJ1-5, with no confident D gene call. The TCR originated in a child younger than two with acute myeloid leukemia, due to receive a stem cell transplant. The nucleotide sequence reads TGTGCCAGCAAATGGGCGGATCAGCCCCAGCATTTT. It codes for CASKWADQPQHF.